The T cell receptor (beta chain) under discussion was sequenced for a study of shared clonotypes between healthy human individuals. Libraries were prepared by immunoSEQ multiplex PCR; TCRdb keeps only in-frame clonotypes and omits some of them. The table includes 2 million to 2.5 million clones, around 96% detected once. V was cut by 1 base and J by 8 bases, with 17 bases left in between. CDR1 and CDR2 (germline): LGHNA, YNFKEQ. This CDR3 is 15 amino acids long. This clone was found a few times. CD45RO negativity and positive selection for CCR7 defined naive CD8 cells, a population that excluded terminally differentiated effector memory CD45RA+ cells.

The sequence was collected from a man younger than 35 in good health. V is TRBV4-2 and J is TRBJ1-2, with D possibly being TRBD1 (5 bases). The sample was naive CD8+ T cells sorted from blood. The DNA for the CDR3 is TGTGCCAGCAGCCAAGGGCCCCTGACAGTTGGGGGCTACACCTTC. It yields the protein CASSQGPLTVGGYTF.